This is a list of T cell receptor beta chains from one sample in a study of cytomegalovirus exposure and HLA in healthy donors. Profiled with immunoSEQ multiplex PCR; TCRdb holds only in-frame clones, not every one. Of 200,000 or so clones listed, around 80% are singletons. Sequencing input: PBMCs. These receptors all come from a male donor in good health and CMV-seronegative. CDR3s include the opening cysteine and the closing phenylalanine or tryptophan. The D gene is left open where the match is weak. Rows may omit the clone size; those that give it use once, few, many or a size class.

>TRBJ1-2|NA|TRBV7-2|NA
TGTGCCAGCAGCGCCTCGGCCCTAGCGAGGGGCTACACCTTC
CASSASALARGYTF
>TRBJ2-3|NA|TRBV5-8|NA
TGTGCCAGCAGTTCATCGCGGGACCTTAGCACAGATACGCAGTATTTT
CASSSSRDLSTDTQYF
>TRBJ2-2|NA|TRBV7-3|NA
TGTGCCAGCAGCTTATTTGGGGGGAAAACCGGGGAGCTGTTTTTT
CASSLFGGKTGELFF
>TRBJ2-1|NA|TRBV21-1|NA
TGTGCCAGAGGGACGGAGACTTGCGGGAGGGTTAATGAGCAGTTCTTC
CARGTETCGRVNEQFF
>TRBJ2-7|few|TRBV6-5|TRBD2
TGTGCCAGCAATGAGCTAGCGGGAGAATACTACGAGCAGTACTTC
CASNELAGEYYEQYF
>TRBJ2-5|NA|TRBV19|TRBD2
TGTGCCAGTAGTATGGCCCCTAGCGGGAGTGAAAAGACCCAGTACTTC
CASSMAPSGSEKTQYF
>TRBJ2-3|once|TRBV2|TRBD2
TGTGCCAGCAGTGACGTAGCGGGAGACTCAGATACGCAGTATTTT
CASSDVAGDSDTQYF
>TRBJ1-2|NA|TRBV5-1|TRBD1
TGCGCCAGCAGTCAACAGGGGAACTATGGCTACACCTTC
CASSQQGNYGYTF
>TRBJ2-7|NA|TRBV6-6|TRBD1
TGTGCCAGCAGTACCGGGACAGGGCTCTACGAGCAGTACTTC
CASSTGTGLYEQYF
>TRBJ2-5|NA|TRBV5-6|TRBD2
TGTGCCAGCAGCCCCGGGACTAGCGGGACCGGAGGGGAGACCCAGTACTTC
CASSPGTSGTGGETQYF
>TRBJ2-7|NA|TRBV15|NA
TGTGCCACCAGCGACCAGGTGGCGGGGAGACCCTACGAGCAGTACTTC
CATSDQVAGRPYEQYF
>TRBJ2-7|NA|TRBV18|NA
TGTGCCAGCTCCCGGGCAGGGGTCACCCCCTACGAGCAGTACTTC
CASSRAGVTPYEQYF
>TRBJ2-3|NA|TRBV11-2|TRBD2
TGTGCCAGCAGCTTAGATAAAGCGGGAGGGCCGACAGATACGCAGTATTTT
CASSLDKAGGPTDTQYF
>TRBJ2-7|NA|TRBV4-1|TRBD1
TGCGCCAGCAGCCAAACAGGACAGGGTAGCTACGAGCAGTACTTC
CASSQTGQGSYEQYF
>TRBJ2-7|NA|TRBV20-1|NA
TGCAGTGCTACCTCCTCCTACGAGCAGTACTTC
CSATSSYEQYF
>TRBJ2-2|NA|TRBV9|NA
TGTGCCAGCAGCGTAGAGTTATGGGCAGCTAACACCGGGGAGCTGTTTTTT
CASSVELWAANTGELFF
>TRBJ2-2|NA|TRBV2|NA
TGTGCCAGCAGCGGAGCGGGTGCCGTCGTCACCGGGGAGCTGTTTTTT
CASSGAGAVVTGELFF
>TRBJ2-3|once|TRBV5-4|NA
TGTGCCAGCAGCCTATACCGACAGGTCAGCACAGATACGCAGTATTTT
CASSLYRQVSTDTQYF
>TRBJ2-6|NA|TRBV28|TRBD1
TGTGCCAGCAGCCCTGGGACAGTCTCTGGGGCCAACGTCCTGACTTTC
CASSPGTVSGANVLTF
>TRBJ2-3|once|TRBV14|NA
TGTGCCAGCAGCCAAGATCTCGGGAGCGATACGCAGTATTTT
CASSQDLGSDTQYF
>TRBJ1-2|NA|TRBV9|NA
TGTGCCAGCAGCGCAATTCTCGGTGACGGGGGCTACACCTTC
CASSAILGDGGYTF
>TRBJ2-1|once|TRBV7-8|TRBD1
TGTGCCAGCAGCTTGGGGACAGGGGGCGGGAATGAGCAGTTCTTC
CASSLGTGGGNEQFF
>TRBJ2-7|NA|TRBV15|NA
TGTGCCACCAGCTGGTCCAGGACCGGAGGGCAGTACTTC
CATSWSRTGGQYF
>TRBJ2-7|NA|TRBV5-1|NA
TGCGCCAGCAGCTATAACTTAGCGGTACCCAACTCCTACGAGCAGTACTTC
CASSYNLAVPNSYEQYF
>TRBJ1-4|NA|TRBV9|NA
TGTGCCAGCAGCGTAGCTGGTGGGGGGTTGAATGAAAAACTGTTTTTT
CASSVAGGGLNEKLFF
>TRBJ2-3|NA|TRBV7-3|NA
TGTGCCAGCAGCTTAGTCCCTACCGACACAGATACGCAGTATTTT
CASSLVPTDTDTQYF
>TRBJ1-2|NA|TRBV2|NA
TGTGCCAGCAGGCGGGGCCCGGGCCTGACTAACTATGGCTACACCTTC
CASRRGPGLTNYGYTF
>TRBJ1-1|NA|TRBV7-9|NA
TGTGCCAGCAGCCCCACCCTCGGGGGGACGAACACTGAAGCTTTCTTT
CASSPTLGGTNTEAFF
>TRBJ2-2|NA|TRBV6-6|TRBD2
TGTGCCAGCAGTTTTCTAGCGGGCAAAACCGGGGAGCTGTTTTTT
CASSFLAGKTGELFF